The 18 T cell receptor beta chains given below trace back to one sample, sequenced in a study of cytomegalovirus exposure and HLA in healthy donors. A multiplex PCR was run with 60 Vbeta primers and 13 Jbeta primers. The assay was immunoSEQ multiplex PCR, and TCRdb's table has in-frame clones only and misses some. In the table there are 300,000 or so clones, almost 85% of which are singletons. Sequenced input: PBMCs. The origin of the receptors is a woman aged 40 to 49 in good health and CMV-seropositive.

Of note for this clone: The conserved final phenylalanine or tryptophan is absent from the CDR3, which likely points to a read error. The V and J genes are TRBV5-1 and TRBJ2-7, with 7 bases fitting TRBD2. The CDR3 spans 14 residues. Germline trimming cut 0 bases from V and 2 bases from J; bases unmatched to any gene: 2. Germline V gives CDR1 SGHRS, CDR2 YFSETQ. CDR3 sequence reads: CASSLGTSPYEQYC. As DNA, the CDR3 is TGCGCCAGCAGCTTGGGGACTAGTCCCTACGAGCAGTACTGC.

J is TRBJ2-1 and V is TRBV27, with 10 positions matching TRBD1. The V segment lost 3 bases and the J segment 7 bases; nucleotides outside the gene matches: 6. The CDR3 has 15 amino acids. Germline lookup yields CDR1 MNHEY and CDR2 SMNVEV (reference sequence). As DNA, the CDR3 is TGTGCCAGCAGTTTGGGGACAGGGGAAGTGAATGAGCAGTTCTTC. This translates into CASSLGTGEVNEQFF.

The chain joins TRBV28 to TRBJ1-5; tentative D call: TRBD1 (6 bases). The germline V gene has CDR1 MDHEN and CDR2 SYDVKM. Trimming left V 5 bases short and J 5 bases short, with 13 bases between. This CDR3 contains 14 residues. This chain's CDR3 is CASSPPSGDQPQHF. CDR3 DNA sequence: TGTGCCAGCAGTCCGCCTTCAGGGGATCAGCCCCAGCATTTT.

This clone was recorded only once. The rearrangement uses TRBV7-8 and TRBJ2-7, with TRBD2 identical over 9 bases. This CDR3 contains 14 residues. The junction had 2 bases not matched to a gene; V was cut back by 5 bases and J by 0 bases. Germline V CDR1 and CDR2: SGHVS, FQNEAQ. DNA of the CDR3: TGTGCCAGCAGCACTAGCGGGCCCTCCTACGAGCAGTACTTC. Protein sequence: CASSTSGPSYEQYF.

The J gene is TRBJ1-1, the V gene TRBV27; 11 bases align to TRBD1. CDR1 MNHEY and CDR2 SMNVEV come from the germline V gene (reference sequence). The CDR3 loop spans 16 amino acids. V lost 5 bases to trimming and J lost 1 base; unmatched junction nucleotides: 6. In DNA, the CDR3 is TGTGCCAGCAGTCGTCACGGGACAGGGGGGAACACTGAAGCTTTCTTT. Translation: CASSRHGTGGNTEAFF.

DNA of the CDR3: TGCGCCAGCAGCCGGAAAACGACTAGCGGGAGGGGAAATGAGCAGTTCTTC. Translation gives CASSRKTTSGRGNEQFF. The chain links TRBV4-3 to TRBJ2-1, with 14 bases that match TRBD2. Germline V gene data show CDR1 as LGHNA and CDR2 as YSLEER. With 4 bases clipped from V and 7 bases from J, the junction kept 9 bases outside the gene matches. The CDR3 consists of 17 residues.

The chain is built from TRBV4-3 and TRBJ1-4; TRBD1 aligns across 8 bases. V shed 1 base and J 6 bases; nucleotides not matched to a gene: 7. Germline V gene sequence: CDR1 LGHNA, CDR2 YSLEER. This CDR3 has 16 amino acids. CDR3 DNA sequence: TGCGCCAGCAGCCAAGGGCACAGGGGGGTGGATGAAAAACTGTTTTTT. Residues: CASSQGHRGVDEKLFF.

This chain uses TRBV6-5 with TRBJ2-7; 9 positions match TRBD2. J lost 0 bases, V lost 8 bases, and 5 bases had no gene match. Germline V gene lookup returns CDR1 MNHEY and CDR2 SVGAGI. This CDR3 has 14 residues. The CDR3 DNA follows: TGTGCCAGCTGGAGACTAGCGGACTCCTACGAGCAGTACTTC. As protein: CASWRLADSYEQYF.

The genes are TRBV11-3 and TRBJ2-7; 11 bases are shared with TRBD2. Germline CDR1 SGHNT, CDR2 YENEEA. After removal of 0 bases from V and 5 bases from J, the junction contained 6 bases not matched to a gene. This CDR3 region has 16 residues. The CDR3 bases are TGTGCCAGCAGCTTAGAACTAGCGGGAGTGGGAAACGAGCAGTACTTC. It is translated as CASSLELAGVGNEQYF.

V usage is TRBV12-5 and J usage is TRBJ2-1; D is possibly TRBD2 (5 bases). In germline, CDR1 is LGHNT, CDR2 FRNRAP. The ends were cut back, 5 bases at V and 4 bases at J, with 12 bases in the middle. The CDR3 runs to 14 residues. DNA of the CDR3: TGTGCTAGTGGTACCACGGGAACTTACAATGAGCAGTTCTTC. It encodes CASGTTGTYNEQFF.

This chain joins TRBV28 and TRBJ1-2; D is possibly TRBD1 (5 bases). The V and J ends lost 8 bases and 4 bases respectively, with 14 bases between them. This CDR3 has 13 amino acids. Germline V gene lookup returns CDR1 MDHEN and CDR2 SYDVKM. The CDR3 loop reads CASSPRDPYGYTF. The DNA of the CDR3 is TGTGCCAGCTCGCCCAGGGATCCCTATGGCTACACCTTC.

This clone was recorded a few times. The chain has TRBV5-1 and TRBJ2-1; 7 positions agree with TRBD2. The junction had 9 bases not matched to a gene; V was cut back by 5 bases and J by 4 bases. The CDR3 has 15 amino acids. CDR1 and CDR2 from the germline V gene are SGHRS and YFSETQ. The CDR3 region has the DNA TGCGCCAGCAGGATGGGGCTAGCGGTATACAATGAGCAGTTCTTC. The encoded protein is CASRMGLAVYNEQFF. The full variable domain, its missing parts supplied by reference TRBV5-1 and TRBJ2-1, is KAGVTQTPRYLIKTRGQQVTLSCSPISGHRSVSWYQQTPGQGLQFLFEYFSETQRNKGNFPGRFSGRQFSNSRSEMNVSTLELGDSALYLCASRMGLAVYNEQFFGPGTRLTVL.

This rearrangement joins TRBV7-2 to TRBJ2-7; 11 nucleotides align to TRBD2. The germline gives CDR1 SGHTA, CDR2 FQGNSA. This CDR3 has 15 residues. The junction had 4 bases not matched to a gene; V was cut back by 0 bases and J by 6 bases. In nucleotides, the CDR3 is TGTGCCAGCAGCTTAGCGGGTAGCGGGAGGGTCGAGCAGTACTTC. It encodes CASSLAGSGRVEQYF.

CDR3 region: CASSIGTSGRSGQYF. CDR3 nucleotide sequence: TGTGCCAGTAGTATTGGGACTAGCGGGAGGAGTGGGCAGTACTTC. V is TRBV19 and J is TRBJ2-7; 15 bases are a match to TRBD2. Germline assignment: CDR1 LNHDA and CDR2 SQIVND (reference sequence). V shed 3 bases, J shed 9 bases, and the junction held 6 bases outside the gene matches. The CDR3 consists of 15 residues.

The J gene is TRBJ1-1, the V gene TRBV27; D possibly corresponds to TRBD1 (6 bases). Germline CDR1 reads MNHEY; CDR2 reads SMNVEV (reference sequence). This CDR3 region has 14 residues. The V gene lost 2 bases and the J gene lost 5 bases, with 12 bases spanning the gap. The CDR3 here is CASSLRTEGTEAFF. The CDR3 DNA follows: TGTGCCAGCAGTTTAAGGACAGAGGGGACTGAAGCTTTCTTT.

For the CDR3, the DNA is TGTGCCAGTAATAGGAGGAACACTGAAGCTTTCTTT. Amino acid sequence: CASNRRNTEAFF. V is TRBV19 and J is TRBJ1-1; D gene ambiguous. The CDR3 runs 12 residues. Between the trimmed V and J ends, which lost 7 bases and 1 base, there was a span of 7 bases. Per the germline V gene, CDR1 is LNHDA and CDR2 is SQIVND (reference sequence).

Here the CDR3 reads CASSTSGLDTGELFF. In nucleotides, the CDR3 is TGTGCCAGTAGTACGTCAGGGTTGGACACCGGGGAGCTGTTTTTT. The V call is TRBV19, the J call TRBJ2-2, with D possibly TRBD1 on 5 matching bases. This CDR3 comprises 15 residues. CDR1 is LNHDA and CDR2 is SQIVND in the germline V gene (reference sequence). Trimming left V 4 bases short and J 3 bases short, with 12 bases between.

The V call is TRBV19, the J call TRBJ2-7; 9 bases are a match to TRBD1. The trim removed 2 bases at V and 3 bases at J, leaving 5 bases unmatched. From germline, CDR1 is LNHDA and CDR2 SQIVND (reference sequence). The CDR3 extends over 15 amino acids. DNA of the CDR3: TGTGCCAGTAGTATACCCGGGACAGGGAGCTACGAGCAGTACTTC. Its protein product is CASSIPGTGSYEQYF.